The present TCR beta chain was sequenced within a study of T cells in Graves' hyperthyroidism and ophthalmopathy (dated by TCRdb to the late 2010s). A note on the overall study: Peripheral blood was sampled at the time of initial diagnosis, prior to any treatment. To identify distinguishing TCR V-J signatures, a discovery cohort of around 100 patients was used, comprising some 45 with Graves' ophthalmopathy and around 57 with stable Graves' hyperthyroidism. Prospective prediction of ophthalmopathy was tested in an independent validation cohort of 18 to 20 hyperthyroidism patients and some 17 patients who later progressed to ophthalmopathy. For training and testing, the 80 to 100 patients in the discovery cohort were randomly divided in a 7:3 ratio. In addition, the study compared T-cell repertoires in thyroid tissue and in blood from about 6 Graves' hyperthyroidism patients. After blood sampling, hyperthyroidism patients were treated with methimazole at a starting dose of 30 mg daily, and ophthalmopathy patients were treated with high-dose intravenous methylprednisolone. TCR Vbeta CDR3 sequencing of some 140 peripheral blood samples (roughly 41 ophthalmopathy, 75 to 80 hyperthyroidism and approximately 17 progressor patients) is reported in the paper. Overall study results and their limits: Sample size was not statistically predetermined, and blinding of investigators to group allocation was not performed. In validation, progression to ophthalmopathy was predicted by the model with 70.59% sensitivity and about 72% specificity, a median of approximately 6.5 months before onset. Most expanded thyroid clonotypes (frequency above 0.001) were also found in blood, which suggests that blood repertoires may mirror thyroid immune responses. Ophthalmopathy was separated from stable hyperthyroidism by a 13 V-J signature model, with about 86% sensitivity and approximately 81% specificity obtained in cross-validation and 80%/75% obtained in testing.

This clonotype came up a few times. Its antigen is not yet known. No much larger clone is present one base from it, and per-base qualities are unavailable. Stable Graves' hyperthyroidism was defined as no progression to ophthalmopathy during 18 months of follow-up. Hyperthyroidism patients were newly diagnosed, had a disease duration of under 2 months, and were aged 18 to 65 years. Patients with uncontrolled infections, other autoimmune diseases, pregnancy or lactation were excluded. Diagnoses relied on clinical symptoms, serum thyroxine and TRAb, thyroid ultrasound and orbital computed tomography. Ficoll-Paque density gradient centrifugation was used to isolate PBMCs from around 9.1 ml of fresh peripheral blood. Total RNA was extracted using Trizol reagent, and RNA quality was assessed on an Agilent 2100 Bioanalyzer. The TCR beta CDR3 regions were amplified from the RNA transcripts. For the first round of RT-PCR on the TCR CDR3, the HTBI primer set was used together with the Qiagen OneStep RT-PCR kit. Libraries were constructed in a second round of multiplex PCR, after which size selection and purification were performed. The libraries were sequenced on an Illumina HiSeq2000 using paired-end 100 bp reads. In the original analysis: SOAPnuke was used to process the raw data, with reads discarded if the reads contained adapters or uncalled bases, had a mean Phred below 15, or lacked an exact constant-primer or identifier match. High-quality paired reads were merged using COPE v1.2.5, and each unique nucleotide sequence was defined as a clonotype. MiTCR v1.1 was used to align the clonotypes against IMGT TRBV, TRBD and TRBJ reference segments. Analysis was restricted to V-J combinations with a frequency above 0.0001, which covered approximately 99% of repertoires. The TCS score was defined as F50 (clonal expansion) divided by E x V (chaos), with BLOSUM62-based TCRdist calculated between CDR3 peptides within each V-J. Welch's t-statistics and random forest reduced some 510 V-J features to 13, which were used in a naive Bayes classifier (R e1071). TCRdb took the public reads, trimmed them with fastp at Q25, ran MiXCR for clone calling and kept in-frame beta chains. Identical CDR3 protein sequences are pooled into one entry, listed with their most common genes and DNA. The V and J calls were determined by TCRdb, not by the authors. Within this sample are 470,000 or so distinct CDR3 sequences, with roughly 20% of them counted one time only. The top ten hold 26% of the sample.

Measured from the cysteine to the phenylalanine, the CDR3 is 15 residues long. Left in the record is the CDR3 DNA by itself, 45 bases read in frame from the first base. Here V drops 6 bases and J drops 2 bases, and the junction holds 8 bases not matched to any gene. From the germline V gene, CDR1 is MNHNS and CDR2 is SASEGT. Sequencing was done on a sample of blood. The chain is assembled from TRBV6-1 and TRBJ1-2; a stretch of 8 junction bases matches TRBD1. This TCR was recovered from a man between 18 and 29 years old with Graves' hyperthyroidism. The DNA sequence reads TGTGCCAGCAGCAGACAGGGGCCTAAAAACTATGGCTACACCTTC. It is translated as CASSRQGPKNYGYTF.